Below, 4 T cell receptor beta chains from the same sample are listed, as sequenced in a study of shared clonotypes between healthy human individuals. Naive-designated CD8 cells lacked CD45RO, were positively enriched for CCR7, and omitted terminally differentiated effector memory CD45RA+ cells. Method: immunoSEQ multiplex PCR; TCRdb's copy keeps in-frame clones and lacks some. The profile shows some 2,000,000 clones, 85% to 95% of them singletons. Sequencing input: naive CD8+ T cells sorted from blood. The receptors were sampled from a man aged 18 to 35 in good health.

The rearrangement uses TRBV6-1 and TRBJ1-2, with D perhaps matching TRBD1 (5 bases). V was trimmed by 4 bases and J by 8 bases, leaving 14 bases between them. From germline, CDR1 is MNHNS and CDR2 SASEGT. The CDR3 extends over 13 amino acids. CDR3 sequence (DNA): TGTGCCAGCAGTGGGGACGGTGTGCGGGGCTACACCTTC. Translating gives CASSGDGVRGYTF.

On this clone: The sample carries other DNA sequences with the same CDR3. This rearrangement joins TRBV6-5 to TRBJ2-1; either TRBD1 or TRBD2 may supply D (5 bases each). From germline, CDR1 is MNHEY and CDR2 SVGAGI. CDR3 length: 13 amino acids. Deletions cut 8 bases from V and 4 bases from J, with 12 bases between. DNA of the CDR3: TGTGCCAGCTCCTCCGGGGCTTACAATGAGCAGTTCTTC. Translation: CASSSGAYNEQFF.

V is TRBV6-1 and J is TRBJ2-7; TRBD1 matches 8 bases. Germline lookup yields CDR1 MNHNS and CDR2 SASEGT. V lost 10 bases, J lost 6 bases, and 14 bases stayed unmatched. The CDR3 contains 14 residues. CDR3 sequence: CAIPGGQGMFEQYF. The CDR3 region has the DNA TGTGCCATCCCAGGGGGCCAGGGCATGTTCGAGCAGTACTTC.

This clone has just one count. The chain recombines TRBV9 with TRBJ2-7, with 8 bases fitting TRBD1. In germline, CDR1 is SGDLS, CDR2 YYNGEE. The CDR3 length is 12 residues. Trimming removed 3 bases from V and 7 bases from J; junction bases left unmatched: 3. CDR3 residues: CASSAYRGEQYF. CDR3 nucleotide sequence: TGTGCCAGCAGCGCCTACAGGGGGGAGCAGTACTTC.